Sequencing of this T cell receptor beta chain was carried out in a study of control samples from healthy donors and cancer patients. Profiled with immunoSEQ multiplex PCR; TCRdb holds only in-frame clones, not every one. The table lists tens of thousands of clones, about 82% of them singletons. With 0 bases removed from V and 3 bases from J, the gap between germline ends came to 11 bases. Germline-derived CDR1 and CDR2 are SGHRS and YFSETQ. This CDR3 comprises 15 residues. Sequencing was performed on blood. V gene TRBV5-1 combines with J gene TRBJ2-3; perhaps TRBD1 as D (6 bases). This TCR was recovered from a man in his forties in good health. The CDR3 loop is CASSLVPGETDTQYF. For the CDR3, the DNA is TGCGCCAGCAGCTTGGTTCCAGGGGAAACAGATACGCAGTATTTT.